These T cell receptor beta chains were read from a single sample in a study of T-cell memory formation after mild COVID-19. TCRdb called the 5' RACE reads again in MiXCR, with one record for every CDR3 protein. This table has hundreds of thousands of distinct CDR3 sequences, roughly 22% appearing once. Sequenced: PBMCs or a T cell subset sorted from them (not recorded which). The source is an adult woman who had mild COVID-19 (a few samples of this study predate the infection). Cell type and time point are not known. CDR3s include the opening cysteine and the closing phenylalanine or tryptophan. Each record gives: clone size, D gene, V gene, J gene, CDR3 protein, CDR3 DNA. A D gene is named only where the DNA matches it firmly. Expanded clones get a size class; other rows say once, few or many, or leave the size out.

>few|-|TRBV5-1|TRBJ2-5
CASSPPVGGSGETQYF
TGCGCCAGCAGCCCCCCGGTGGGGGGCAGCGGAGAGACCCAGTACTTC
>once|-|TRBV7-9|TRBJ2-7
CASSSGQNLYEQYF
TGTGCCAGCAGCTCCGGACAGAACCTCTACGAGCAGTACTTC
>-|TRBD2|TRBV7-9|TRBJ2-4
CASSFSRAGGGIQYF
TGTGCCAGCAGCTTCTCTCGGGCGGGGGGCGGTATTCAGTACTTC
>-|TRBD2|TRBV12-3/TRBV12-4|TRBJ2-5
CASSFLRTSGDEETQYF
TGTGCCAGCAGTTTCCTTCGTACTAGCGGGGATGAAGAGACCCAGTACTTC
>-|-|TRBV27|TRBJ1-4
CASSNRDAEKLFF
TGTGCCAGCAGTAACCGGGACGCGGAAAAACTGTTTTTT
>few|TRBD1|TRBV10-3|TRBJ1-1
CATGSGQGKGWNTEAFF
TGTGCCACCGGCTCGGGACAGGGTAAAGGATGGAACACTGAAGCTTTCTTT
>few|-|TRBV24-1|TRBJ1-5
CATSDRGLGGNQPQHF
TGTGCCACCAGTGATCGGGGCCTCGGGGGGAATCAGCCCCAGCATTTT
>once|TRBD1|TRBV27|TRBJ1-3
CASSRDRTSGNTIYF
TGTGCCAGCAGTCGGGACAGGACTTCTGGAAACACCATATATTTT
>-|-|TRBV3-1|TRBJ2-3
CASSPTRGGGPADTQYF
TGTGCCAGCAGCCCCACGCGTGGGGGGGGGCCGGCAGATACGCAGTATTTT
>-|-|TRBV16|TRBJ2-7
CASSQSHGALSYEQYF
TGTGCCAGCAGCCAATCGCACGGCGCTCTATCCTACGAGCAGTACTTC
>-|-|TRBV6-5|TRBJ2-2
CASSYSSSEGTGELFF
TGTGCCAGCAGTTACTCTAGCAGCGAGGGCACCGGGGAGCTGTTTTTT
>-|-|TRBV3-1|TRBJ2-1
CASSLGMGVNEQFF
TGTGCCAGCAGCCTTGGAATGGGGGTCAATGAGCAGTTCTTC
>few|-|TRBV27|TRBJ1-3
CASARGGSASGNTIYF
TGTGCCAGCGCCCGTGGGGGTTCCGCCTCTGGAAACACCATATATTTT
>few|-|TRBV12-3/TRBV12-4|TRBJ1-1
CASSLLAWQGIAFF
TGTGCCAGCAGTTTATTGGCCTGGCAGGGTATTGCTTTCTTT
>many|-|TRBV3-1|TRBJ1-2
CATHSGGNGYTF
TGTGCCACCCATTCTGGAGGGAATGGCTACACCTTC
>-|-|TRBV28|TRBJ2-1
CASMLGEQFF
TGTGCCAGCATGCTAGGCGAGCAGTTCTTC
>few|TRBD2|TRBV9|TRBJ2-2
CASNQLATNTGELFF
TGTGCCAGCAACCAACTAGCGACGAACACCGGGGAGCTGTTTTTT
>few|TRBD1|TRBV7-9|TRBJ2-2
CASSDDRGWDTGELFF
TGTGCCAGCAGCGACGACAGGGGCTGGGACACCGGGGAGCTGTTTTTT
>few|TRBD1|TRBV18|TRBJ1-4
CASSAGQGGKLFF
TGTGCCAGCTCGGCCGGACAGGGTGGAAAACTGTTTTTT
>-|-|TRBV6-1|TRBJ1-1
CASSEATDPFF
TGTGCCAGCAGTGAAGCGACGGATCCTTTCTTT
>few|TRBD1|TRBV12-3/TRBV12-4|TRBJ1-5
CASSDSTGVGQPQHF
TGTGCCAGCAGCGACTCGACAGGGGTAGGTCAGCCCCAGCATTTT
>few|-|TRBV23-1|TRBJ2-4
CASSRFRGLAKNIQYF
TGCGCCAGCAGTCGATTCCGAGGTTTAGCCAAAAACATTCAGTACTTC
>-|-|TRBV10-3|TRBJ1-5
CAISDGINNQPQHF
TGTGCCATCAGTGACGGGATCAACAATCAGCCCCAGCATTTT
>few|-|TRBV12-3/TRBV12-4|TRBJ2-5
CASSPDLRETQYF
TGTGCCAGCAGCCCGGACTTAAGGGAGACCCAGTACTTC
>-|-|TRBV3-1|TRBJ2-1
CASSQVVQEIYNEQFF
TGTGCCAGCAGCCAGGTGGTCCAGGAGATCTACAATGAGCAGTTCTTC
>-|TRBD2|TRBV27|TRBJ2-1
CASRTGLAGAPSYNEQFF
TGTGCCAGCCGAACGGGACTAGCGGGGGCCCCCTCCTACAATGAGCAGTTCTTC
>few|-|TRBV4-2|TRBJ2-2
CASGVGELFF
TGTGCCAGCGGAGTCGGGGAGCTGTTTTTT
>-|-|TRBV15|TRBJ2-1
CATSRNRAPEEQFF
TGTGCCACCAGCAGAAACCGGGCCCCAGAGGAGCAGTTCTTC
>few|TRBD1|TRBV24-1|TRBJ1-1
CATSDLPRTGPNTEAFF
TGTGCCACCAGTGATTTGCCCCGGACAGGACCGAACACTGAAGCTTTCTTT
>few|-|TRBV27|TRBJ1-1
CASTPPGNTEAFF
TGTGCCAGCACCCCGCCAGGGAACACTGAAGCTTTCTTT
>-|-|TRBV5-1|TRBJ2-1
CASSLAGLAGEEQFF
TGCGCCAGCAGCTTGGCCGGGCTAGCCGGCGAAGAGCAGTTCTTC
>many|-|TRBV12-3/TRBV12-4|TRBJ1-1
CASSLGPGLNTEAFF
TGTGCCAGCAGTTTAGGTCCGGGTTTGAACACTGAAGCTTTCTTT
>few|-|TRBV5-6|TRBJ2-7
CASSLGAGRHEQYF
TGTGCCAGCAGCTTGGGAGCAGGGCGGCACGAGCAGTACTTC
>-|TRBD2|TRBV6-2/TRBV6-3|TRBJ2-3
CASTYYIGTSGRWADTQYF
TGTGCCAGCACCTACTATATCGGGACTAGCGGGAGATGGGCAGATACGCAGTATTTT
>-|TRBD2|TRBV20-1|TRBJ2-5
CSARGTSGSDIETQYF
TGCAGTGCTAGAGGTACTAGCGGGAGTGACATCGAGACCCAGTACTTC